This T cell receptor beta chain was captured in a study of T cell repertoires in cytomegalovirus infection. Broader study findings: The ex vivo response was dominated by HLA-C-restricted CMV-specific TCR beta clonotypes.

TCRdb analysed the reads with MiXCR anew, one entry per CDR3 protein. The table includes fewer than 900,000 distinct CDR3 sequences, approximately 32% detected once. With 1 base removed from V and 7 bases from J, the gap between germline ends came to 7 bases. CDR1 and CDR2 (germline): MGHRA, YSYEKL. This CDR3 is 12 amino acids long. In regard to this clonotype: What it binds is unknown.

The sample here was cultured CD8+ T cells from PBMCs, taken from culture after CMV antigen stimulation. The chain joins TRBV4-1 to TRBJ1-2; D call uncertain. The receptor was isolated from a human donor in good health (CMV status not recorded). Some clones in this sample may be carry-over from other donors' samples. The CDR3 region is CASSQASVGYTF. CDR3 DNA sequence: TGCGCCAGCAGCCAAGCCTCGGTTGGCTACACCTTC.